The T cell receptor beta chain under discussion was sequenced for a study of blood T cell repertoires in COVID-19. At the level of the study: Sites across the United States, Italy and Spain contributed samples from acute and convalescent COVID-19. In each case, the material was cDNA or gDNA derived from T cells, B-cell-depleted T cells, or PBMCs.

In the source study's methods: It was from reference gene primer amplification that nucleated cell counts were estimated. Produced via immunoSEQ multiplex PCR; TCRdb's table is partial and in-frame only. Clone size and the V and J calls come from that table; the DNA yielded D and trimming. The sample lists some 240,000 clones, roughly 82% occurring once. Trimming took off 5 bases at V and 7 bases at J, with 19 bases between the two ends. This CDR3 has 15 residues. Germline V CDR1 and CDR2: SGHKS, YYEKEE (reference sequence). The V call is TRBV5-5, the J call TRBJ1-3, with D possibly being TRBD1 (5 bases). This clonotype was obtained from a man aged 45 to 65 with active or convalescent COVID-19. Material: peripheral blood. The CDR3 region has the DNA TGTGCCAGCAGGCGAGGGGACTCTGCTCGTAACACCATATATTTT. It is translated as CASRRGDSARNTIYF.